What follows describes a single T cell receptor (beta chain). Assay used: immunoSEQ multiplex PCR; TCRdb lists only in-frame clones, some missing. The sample includes fewer than 250,000 clones, about 83% of them seen just once. This sample was taken from a study of blood T cell repertoires in COVID-19. V dropped 5 bases and J dropped 0 bases, with 14 bases sitting between them. The CDR3 has 16 residues. The germline V gene has CDR1 SGHVS and CDR2 FQNEAQ. The chain has TRBV7-8 and TRBJ1-3, with a tentative D call TRBD1 (6 bases). The sequenced material came from peripheral blood. The sequence was obtained from a man aged 45-65 years with active or convalescent COVID-19. The CDR3 bases are TGTGCCAGCAGCCCGCAGACAGGTCACTCTGGAAACACCATATATTTT. Amino acid sequence: CASSPQTGHSGNTIYF.